A single sample is the source of the 20 T cell receptor beta chains below, sequenced in a study of T cell responses to AZD1222 COVID-19 vaccine (dated by TCRdb to the early 2020s). The protocol used for the library was the immunoSEQ multiplex PCR assay. Entries here come from immuneACCESS through TCRdb and include only in-frame sequences with V and J called. Some clones fail to appear in such tables; in the studies checked, an unresolved V gene covers under half of the shortfall, and the cause of the remainder is unknown. The sample yields 84,000 or so clones; about 90% were counted once. The ten largest make up 4% to 6% of the sample. The sample's time point, from its label and the paper: baseline before first vaccination. The treatment or condition label, as the study defines it: meningococcal conjugate vaccine given as trial control. Material: peripheral blood, obtained on day 0 of MenACWY control vaccination. Receptors originate from an adult in good health.

The chain links TRBV6-5 to TRBJ2-2; 8 bases fit TRBD2. This CDR3 spans 15 amino acids. After removal of 4 bases from V and 4 bases from J, the junction contained 5 bases not matched to a gene. From germline, CDR1 is MNHEY and CDR2 SVGAGI. This CDR3 reads CASSFGLAGTGELFF. DNA of the CDR3: TGTGCCAGCAGTTTTGGGCTAGCGGGCACCGGGGAGCTGTTTTTT.

This clone was seen a single time. CDR3 DNA: TGTGCCAGCAGCCAAGAAGAAGAATTCACCGGGGAGCTGTTTTTT. Translation: CASSQEEEFTGELFF. The V call is TRBV4-2, the J call TRBJ2-2, with no clear D. The CDR3 is 15 residues long. From germline, CDR1 is LGHNA and CDR2 YNFKEQ. Trimming removed 0 bases at V and 4 bases at J, with 9 bases between.

V gene TRBV11-2 combines with J gene TRBJ1-1; D ambiguous. Deletions cut 5 bases from V and 0 bases from J, with 7 bases between. There are 13 residues in the CDR3. Per germline, CDR1 SGHAT and CDR2 FQNNGV. This CDR3 is CASSHTVNTEAFF. CDR3 nucleotides: TGTGCCAGCAGCCACACAGTGAACACTGAAGCTTTCTTT.

This sequence joins TRBV7-2 and TRBJ2-2; D ambiguous. Germline CDR1 reads SGHTA; CDR2 reads FQGNSA. The CDR3 consists of 12 residues. The germline V and J ends were trimmed by 1 base and 7 bases, with 4 bases remaining between them. The CDR3 is CASSLEFGELFF. The CDR3 region has the DNA TGTGCCAGCAGCTTAGAATTCGGGGAGCTGTTTTTT.

The CDR3: CASSPGQAQYF. In nucleotides, the CDR3 is TGTGCCAGCTCACCAGGGCAGGCGCAGTACTTC. This sequence joins TRBV18 and TRBJ2-7; no clear D gene. CDR3 length: 11 amino acids. In germline, CDR1 is KGHSH, CDR2 LQKENI. V was trimmed by 2 bases and J by 9 bases, leaving 8 bases between them.

The chain is built from TRBV7-8 and TRBJ1-1, with 8 bases identical to TRBD1. V shed 7 bases and J 4 bases; nucleotides not matched to a gene: 8. Germline CDR1 reads SGHVS; CDR2 reads FQNEAQ. The length of the CDR3 is 14 residues. This CDR3 is CASTPQGASTEAFF. Here the CDR3 DNA reads TGTGCCAGCACACCCCAGGGGGCGAGCACTGAAGCTTTCTTT. The entire variable domain, with the rest obtained from reference TRBV7-8 and TRBJ1-1, is as follows: GAGVSQSPRYKVAKRGQDVALRCDPISGHVSLFWYQQALGQGPEFLTYFQNEAQLDKSGLPSDRFFAERPEGSVSTLKIQRTQQEDSAVYLCASTPQGASTEAFFGQGTRLTVV.

This sequence joins TRBV5-1 and TRBJ2-7; D unresolved. The germline V gene has CDR1 SGHRS and CDR2 YFSETQ. Trimming pared 0 bases from V and 5 bases from J, leaving 15 bases between. CDR3 length: 15 residues. The CDR3 spells CASSLEAADSDEQYF. The CDR3 DNA follows: TGCGCCAGCAGCTTGGAGGCGGCGGATTCCGACGAGCAGTACTTC. Variable domain in full (rest from reference TRBV5-1 and TRBJ2-7): KAGVTQTPRYLIKTRGQQVTLSCSPISGHRSVSWYQQTPGQGLQFLFEYFSETQRNKGNFPGRFSGRQFSNSRSEMNVSTLELGDSALYLCASSLEAADSDEQYFGPGTRLTVT.

This chain links TRBV27 with TRBJ1-6; 7 bases are a match to TRBD1. The CDR3 is 15 residues long. V dropped 2 bases and J dropped 4; count of bases not matched to a gene: 2. Per germline, CDR1 MNHEY and CDR2 SMNVEV (reference sequence). CDR3 sequence reads: CASSLQGGYNSPLHF. The CDR3 nucleotides read TGTGCCAGCAGTTTACAGGGGGGATATAATTCACCCCTCCACTTT.

The chain is built from TRBV6-5 and TRBJ2-2, with TRBD2 matching 7 bases. Trimming cost V 11 bases and J 0 bases; bases outside gene matches: 9. Germline CDR1 and CDR2: MNHEY and SVGAGI. The CDR3 totals 15 residues. The CDR3 is CAGTPAGANTGELFF. As DNA, the CDR3 is TGTGCCGGCACGCCGGCGGGAGCGAACACCGGGGAGCTGTTTTTT.

The rearrangement joins TRBV5-5 to TRBJ1-4; a possible D gene is TRBD1 (6 bases). V was pared by 0 bases and J by 8 bases, with 14 bases between. This CDR3 has 15 residues. Germline CDR1 SGHKS, CDR2 YYEKEE (reference sequence). The CDR3 sequence is CASSLVVQGAEKLFF. The DNA of the CDR3 is TGTGCCAGCAGCTTGGTCGTACAGGGAGCGGAAAAACTGTTTTTT.

The V call is TRBV5-6, the J call TRBJ1-3, with D possibly TRBD1 on 6 matching bases. The CDR3 covers 15 residues. Per germline, CDR1 SGHDT and CDR2 YYEEEE. V lost 0 bases and J 2 bases, leaving 9 bases between the germline ends. This CDR3 is CASSLGPGAGNTIYF. CDR3 nucleotides: TGTGCCAGCAGCTTGGGGCCAGGGGCTGGAAACACCATATATTTT. Supplemented by reference TRBV5-6 and TRBJ1-3, the full variable domain reads DAGVTQSPTHLIKTRGQQVTLRCSPKSGHDTVSWYQQALGQGPQFIFQYYEEEERQRGNFPDRFSGHQFPNYSSELNVNALLLGDSALYLCASSLGPGAGNTIYFGEGSWLTVV.

The rearrangement links TRBV2 to TRBJ1-3; D ambiguous. Trimming pared 7 bases from V and 4 bases from J, leaving 17 bases between. CDR1 and CDR2 from the germline V gene are SNHLY and FYNNEI. The CDR3 has 15 residues. The CDR3: CASTIGLLGGNTIYF. In DNA form, the CDR3 reads TGTGCCAGCACCATCGGATTACTGGGAGGAAACACCATATATTTT.

The genes are TRBV2 and TRBJ1-1; D unclear. Trimming left V 2 bases short and J 1 base short, with 11 bases between. The CDR3 spans 15 residues. Germline V gene data show CDR1 as SNHLY and CDR2 as FYNNEI. DNA for the CDR3: TGTGCCAGCAGTGAACGGGCCTCGGAGAACACTGAAGCTTTCTTT. Protein product: CASSERASENTEAFF. Supplemented by reference TRBV2 and TRBJ1-1, the full variable domain reads EPEVTQTPSHQVTQMGQEVILRCVPISNHLYFYWYRQILGQKVEFLVSFYNNEISEKSEIFDDQFSVERPDGSNFTLKIRSTKLEDSAMYFCASSERASENTEAFFGQGTRLTVV.

The rearrangement joins TRBV9 to TRBJ1-6; 10 positions match TRBD1. The CDR3 runs 14 residues. J gave up 7 bases and V 4 bases, and 2 bases lay outside the gene matches. CDR1 and CDR2 (germline): SGDLS, YYNGEE. This chain's CDR3 is CASSRTGGNSPLHF. As DNA, the CDR3 is TGTGCCAGCAGCCGGACAGGGGGGAATTCACCCCTCCACTTT.

The chain is built from TRBV6-5 and TRBJ2-5, with D maybe TRBD1 (5 bases). Trimming stripped 2 bases from V and 5 bases from J, with 15 bases between. CDR1 MNHEY and CDR2 SVGAGI come from the germline V gene. This CDR3 is built from 15 residues. CDR3 in amino acids: CASSYKAGKTETQYF. CDR3 sequence (DNA): TGTGCCAGCAGTTACAAAGCAGGGAAGACGGAGACCCAGTACTTC.

The chain joins TRBV12-3 or TRBV12-4 to TRBJ1-2; the match to TRBD1 covers 7 bases. The ends lost 5 bases at V and 9 bases at J; junction bases unmatched: 3. CDR3 length equals 11 residues. CDR3 nucleotides: TGTGCCAGCAGTCCAGGGGGACGCTACACCTTC. The encoded protein is CASSPGGRYTF.

As regards this clone: The junction does not match germline at one end; this may be a read error. The V gene is TRBV27, the J gene TRBJ2-6; TRBD1 aligns across 7 bases. CDR3 length: 16 residues. Germline V gene lookup returns CDR1 MNHEY and CDR2 SMNVEV (reference sequence). The CDR3 nucleotides are TGTGCCAGTAGTTTAAGGCAGGGGGCTGGGGCCAACGTCCTGACTTTC. This encodes CASSLRQGAGANVLTF.

The count of this clone is one. This chain connects TRBV19 to TRBJ1-4, with a possible D match to TRBD1 (6 bases). Per germline, CDR1 LNHDA and CDR2 SQIVND (reference sequence). CDR3 size: 15 residues. Trimming removed 6 bases at V and 12 bases at J, with 23 bases between. The CDR3 protein is CASSQRGASRSQLFF. Written as DNA, the CDR3 is TGTGCCAGTAGCCAAAGGGGGGCTTCCCGGTCGCAACTGTTTTTT.

The rearrangement links TRBV28 to TRBJ2-1; D call uncertain. Per germline, CDR1 MDHEN and CDR2 SYDVKM. Trimming cost V 3 bases and J 8 bases, with 5 bases left between them. This CDR3 contains 11 residues. The CDR3 DNA is TGTGCCAGCAGTTTGAGTTATGAGCAGTTCTTC. This sequence encodes CASSLSYEQFF.

The CDR3 loop is CASSEDRVGGDEQFF. In DNA form, the CDR3 reads TGTGCCAGCAGTGAAGACAGGGTCGGGGGCGATGAGCAGTTCTTC. The chain joins TRBV2 to TRBJ2-1; D assignment may be TRBD1 or TRBD2 (6 bases each). The V end lost 1 base, the J end lost 8 bases, and 15 bases lay between the germline ends. The CDR3 length is 15 residues. Per germline, CDR1 SNHLY and CDR2 FYNNEI.